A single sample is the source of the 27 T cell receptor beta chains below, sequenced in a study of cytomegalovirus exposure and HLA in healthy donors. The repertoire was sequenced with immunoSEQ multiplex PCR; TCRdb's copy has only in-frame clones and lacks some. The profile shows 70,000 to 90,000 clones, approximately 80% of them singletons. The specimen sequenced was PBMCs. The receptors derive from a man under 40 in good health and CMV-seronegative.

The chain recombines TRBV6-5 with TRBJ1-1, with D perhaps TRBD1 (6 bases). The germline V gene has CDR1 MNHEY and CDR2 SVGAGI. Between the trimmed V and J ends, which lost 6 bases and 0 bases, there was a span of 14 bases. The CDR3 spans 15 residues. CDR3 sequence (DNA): TGTGCCAGCAGCGCCGGGGGGCTGATGAACACTGAAGCTTTCTTT. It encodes CASSAGGLMNTEAFF.

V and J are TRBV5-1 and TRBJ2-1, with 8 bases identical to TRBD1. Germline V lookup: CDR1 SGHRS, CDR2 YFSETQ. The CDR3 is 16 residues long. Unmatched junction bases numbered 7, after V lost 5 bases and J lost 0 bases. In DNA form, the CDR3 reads TGCGCCAGCAGTCAGACAGGGGTTAGCTCCTACAATGAGCAGTTCTTC. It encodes CASSQTGVSSYNEQFF.

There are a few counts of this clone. CDR3 loop: CASSAGGEDSPLHF. The CDR3 nucleotides read TGTGCCAGCTCAGCCGGGGGTGAGGATTCACCCCTCCACTTT. The chain links TRBV18 to TRBJ1-6, with a tentative D call TRBD1 (5 bases). The germline V gene encodes CDR1 KGHSH and CDR2 LQKENI. The CDR3 runs 14 residues. V lost 5 bases, J lost 8 bases, and 13 bases lay in between. Full variable domain (remainder filled in from reference TRBV18 and TRBJ1-6): NAGVMQNPRHLVRRRGQEARLRCSPMKGHSHVYWYRQLPEEGLKFMVYLQKENIIDESGMPKERFSAEFPKEGPSILRIQQVVRGDSAAYFCASSAGGEDSPLHFGNGTRLTVT.

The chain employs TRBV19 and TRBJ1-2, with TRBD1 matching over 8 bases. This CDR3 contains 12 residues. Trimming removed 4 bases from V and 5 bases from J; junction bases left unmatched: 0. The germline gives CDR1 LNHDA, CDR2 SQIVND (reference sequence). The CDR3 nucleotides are TGTGCCAGTAGTAGACAGGGGTATGGCTACACCTTC. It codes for CASSRQGYGYTF.

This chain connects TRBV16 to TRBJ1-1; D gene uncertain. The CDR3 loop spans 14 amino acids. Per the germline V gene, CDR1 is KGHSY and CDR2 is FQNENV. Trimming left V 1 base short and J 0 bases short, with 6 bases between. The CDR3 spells CASSQFGLNTEAFF. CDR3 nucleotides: TGTGCCAGCAGCCAATTCGGTCTGAACACTGAAGCTTTCTTT.

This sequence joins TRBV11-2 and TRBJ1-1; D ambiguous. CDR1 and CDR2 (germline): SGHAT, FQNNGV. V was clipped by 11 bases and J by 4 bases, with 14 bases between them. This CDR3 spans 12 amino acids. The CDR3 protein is CASRSLSTEAFF. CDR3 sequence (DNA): TGTGCCTCCCGGAGTCTGAGCACTGAAGCTTTCTTT. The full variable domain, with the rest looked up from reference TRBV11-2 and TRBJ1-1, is EAGVAQSPRYKIIEKRQSVAFWCNPISGHATLYWYQQILGQGPKLLIQFQNNGVVDDSQLPKDRFSAERLKGVDSTLKIQPAKLEDSAVYLCASRSLSTEAFFGQGTRLTVV.

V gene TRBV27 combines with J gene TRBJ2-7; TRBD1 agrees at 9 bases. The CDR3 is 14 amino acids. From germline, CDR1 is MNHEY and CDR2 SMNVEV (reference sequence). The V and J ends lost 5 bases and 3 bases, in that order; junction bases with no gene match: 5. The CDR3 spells CASSLRQGGYEQYV. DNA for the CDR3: TGTGCCAGCAGTCTCCGACAGGGGGGCTACGAGCAGTACGTC.

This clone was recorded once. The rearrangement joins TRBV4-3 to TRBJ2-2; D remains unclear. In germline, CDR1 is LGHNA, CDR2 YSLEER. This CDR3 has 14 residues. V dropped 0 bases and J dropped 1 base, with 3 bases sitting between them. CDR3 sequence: CASSQDKNTGELFF. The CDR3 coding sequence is TGCGCCAGCAGCCAAGATAAGAACACCGGGGAGCTGTTTTTT.

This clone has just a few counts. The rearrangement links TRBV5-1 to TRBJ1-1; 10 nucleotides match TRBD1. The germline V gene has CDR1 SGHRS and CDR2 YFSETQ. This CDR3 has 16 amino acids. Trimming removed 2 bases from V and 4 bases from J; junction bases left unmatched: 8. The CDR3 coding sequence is TGCGCCAGCAGCTTTGGGGACAGGGGTAGAGGCACTGAAGCTTTCTTT. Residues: CASSFGDRGRGTEAFF.

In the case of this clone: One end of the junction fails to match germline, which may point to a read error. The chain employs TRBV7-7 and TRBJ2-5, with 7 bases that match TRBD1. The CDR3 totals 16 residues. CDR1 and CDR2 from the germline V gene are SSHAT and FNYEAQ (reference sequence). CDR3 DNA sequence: TGTGCTAGCAGCTTAGACGGGACAGCCTACCAAGAGACCCAGTACTTC. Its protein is CASSLDGTAYQETQYF.

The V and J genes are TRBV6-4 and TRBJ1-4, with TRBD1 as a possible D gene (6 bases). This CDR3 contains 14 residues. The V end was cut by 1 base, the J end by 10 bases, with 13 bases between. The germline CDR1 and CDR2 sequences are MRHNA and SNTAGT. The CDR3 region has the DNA TGTGCCAGCAGTGACTACATGGGACACACAAAACTGTTTTTT. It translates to CASSDYMGHTKLFF.

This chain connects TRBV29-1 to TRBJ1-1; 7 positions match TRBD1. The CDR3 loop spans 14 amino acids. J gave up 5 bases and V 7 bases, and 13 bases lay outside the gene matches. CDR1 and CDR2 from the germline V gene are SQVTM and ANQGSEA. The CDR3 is CSGEGTGVGTEAFF. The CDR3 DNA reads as TGCAGCGGTGAGGGTACAGGGGTGGGTACTGAAGCTTTCTTT.

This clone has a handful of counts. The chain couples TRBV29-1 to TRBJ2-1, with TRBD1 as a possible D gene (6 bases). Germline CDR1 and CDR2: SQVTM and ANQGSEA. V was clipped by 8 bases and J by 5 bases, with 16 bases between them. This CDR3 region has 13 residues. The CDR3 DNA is TGCAGCTCCCCAAAAGGGGACAACAATGAGCAGTTCTTC. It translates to CSSPKGDNNEQFF.

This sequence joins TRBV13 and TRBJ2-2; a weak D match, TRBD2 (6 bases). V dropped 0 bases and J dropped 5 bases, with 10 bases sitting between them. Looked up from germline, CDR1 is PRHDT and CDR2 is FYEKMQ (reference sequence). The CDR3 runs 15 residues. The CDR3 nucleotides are TGTGCCAGCAGCTTAGGCGCAGGGAGGACCGGGGAGCTGTTTTTT. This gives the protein CASSLGAGRTGELFF.

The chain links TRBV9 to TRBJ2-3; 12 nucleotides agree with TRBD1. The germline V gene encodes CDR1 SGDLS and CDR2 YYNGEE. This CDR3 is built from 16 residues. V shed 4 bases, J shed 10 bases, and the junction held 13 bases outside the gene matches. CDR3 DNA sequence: TGTGCCAGCAGCTCAACCGGGACAGGGGGCTTTTCTGCGCAGTATTTT. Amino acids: CASSSTGTGGFSAQYF. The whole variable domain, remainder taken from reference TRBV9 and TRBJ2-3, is DSGVTQTPKHLITATGQRVTLRCSPRSGDLSVYWYQQSLDQGLQFLIQYYNGEERAKGNILERFSAQQFPDLHSELNLSSLELGDSALYFCASSSTGTGGFSAQYFGPGTRLTVL.

The DNA for the CDR3 is TGTGCCAGCAGCCGAATGGGACAGGAGAGAAACACCATATATTTT. Protein product: CASSRMGQERNTIYF. The genes are TRBV14 and TRBJ1-3, with TRBD1 identical over 8 bases. V lost 4 bases and J lost 5; bases outside the gene matches: 7. CDR1 is SGHDN and CDR2 is FVKESK in the germline V gene. The CDR3 covers 15 residues.

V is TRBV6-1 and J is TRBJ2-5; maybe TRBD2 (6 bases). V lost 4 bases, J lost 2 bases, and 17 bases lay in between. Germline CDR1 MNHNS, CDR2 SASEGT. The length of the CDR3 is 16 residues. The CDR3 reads CASSAKGGRIQETQYF. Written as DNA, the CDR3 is TGTGCCAGCAGTGCCAAGGGAGGCCGGATTCAAGAGACCCAGTACTTC.

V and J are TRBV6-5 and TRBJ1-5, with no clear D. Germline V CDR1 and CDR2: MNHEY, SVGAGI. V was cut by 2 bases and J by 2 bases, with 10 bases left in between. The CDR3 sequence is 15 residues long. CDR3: CASSYENFGNQPQHF. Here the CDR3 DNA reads TGTGCCAGCAGTTACGAGAACTTCGGCAATCAGCCCCAGCATTTT.

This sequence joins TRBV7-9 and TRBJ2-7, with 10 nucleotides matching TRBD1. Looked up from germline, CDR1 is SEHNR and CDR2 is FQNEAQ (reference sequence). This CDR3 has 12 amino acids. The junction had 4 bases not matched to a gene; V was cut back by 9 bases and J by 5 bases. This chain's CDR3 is CARTTGGHEQYV. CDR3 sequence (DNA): TGTGCCAGGACGACAGGGGGCCACGAGCAGTACGTC.

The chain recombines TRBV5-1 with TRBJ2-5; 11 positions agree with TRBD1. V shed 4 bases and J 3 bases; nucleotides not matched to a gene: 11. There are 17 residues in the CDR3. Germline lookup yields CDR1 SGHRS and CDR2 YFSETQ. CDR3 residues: CASSIPPGTGGEETQYF. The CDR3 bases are TGCGCCAGCAGCATACCCCCCGGGACAGGGGGGGAAGAGACCCAGTACTTC. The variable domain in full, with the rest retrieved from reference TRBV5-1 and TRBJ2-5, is KAGVTQTPRYLIKTRGQQVTLSCSPISGHRSVSWYQQTPGQGLQFLFEYFSETQRNKGNFPGRFSGRQFSNSRSEMNVSTLELGDSALYLCASSIPPGTGGEETQYFGPGTRLLVL.

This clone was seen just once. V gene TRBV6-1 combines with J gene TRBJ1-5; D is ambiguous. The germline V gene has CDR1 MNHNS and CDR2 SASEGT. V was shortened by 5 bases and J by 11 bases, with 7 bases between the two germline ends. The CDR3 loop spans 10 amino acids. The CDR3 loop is CASSQWSQHF. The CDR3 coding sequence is TGTGCCAGCAGTCAGTGGTCCCAGCATTTT.

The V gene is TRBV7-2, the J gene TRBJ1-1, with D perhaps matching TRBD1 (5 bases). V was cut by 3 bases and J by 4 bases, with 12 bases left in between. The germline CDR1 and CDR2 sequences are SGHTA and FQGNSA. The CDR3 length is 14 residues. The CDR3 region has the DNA TGTGCCAGCAGCTTCAGGGAGGTTGGCACTGAAGCTTTCTTT. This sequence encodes CASSFREVGTEAFF.

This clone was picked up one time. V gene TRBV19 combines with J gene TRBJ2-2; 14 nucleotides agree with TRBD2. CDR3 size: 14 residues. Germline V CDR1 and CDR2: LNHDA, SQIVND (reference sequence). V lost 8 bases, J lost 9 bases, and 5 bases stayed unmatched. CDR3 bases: TGTGCCAGTTTGGGACTAGCGGGAGCTTGGGAGCTGTTTTTT. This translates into CASLGLAGAWELFF.

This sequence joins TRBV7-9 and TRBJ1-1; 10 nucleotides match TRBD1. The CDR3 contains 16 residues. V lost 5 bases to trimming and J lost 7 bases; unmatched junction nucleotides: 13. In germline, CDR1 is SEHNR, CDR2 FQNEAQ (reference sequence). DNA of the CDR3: TGTGCCAGCAGCACCAGACAGGGGGCCAGGTTTAGTGAAGCTTTCTTT. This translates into CASSTRQGARFSEAFF.

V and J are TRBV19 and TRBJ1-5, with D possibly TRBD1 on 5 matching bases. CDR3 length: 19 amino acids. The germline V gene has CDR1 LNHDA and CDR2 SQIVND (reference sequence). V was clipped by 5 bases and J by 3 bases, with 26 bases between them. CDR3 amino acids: CASSPTPGQRRLNNQPQHF. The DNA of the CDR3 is TGTGCCAGTAGTCCGACTCCCGGACAACGAAGATTAAACAATCAGCCCCAGCATTTT. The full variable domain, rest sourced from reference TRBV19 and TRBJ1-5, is DGGITQSPKYLFRKEGQNVTLSCEQNLNHDAMYWYRQDPGQGLRLIYYSQIVNDFQKGDIAEGYSVSREKKESFPLTVTSAQKNPTAFYLCASSPTPGQRRLNNQPQHFGDGTRLSIL.

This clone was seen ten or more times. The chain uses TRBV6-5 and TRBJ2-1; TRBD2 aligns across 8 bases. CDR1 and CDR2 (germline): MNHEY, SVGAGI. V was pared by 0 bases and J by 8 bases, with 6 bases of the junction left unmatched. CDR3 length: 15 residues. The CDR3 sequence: CASSYSAGEGHEQFF. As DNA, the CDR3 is TGTGCCAGCAGTTACTCAGCGGGGGAAGGGCATGAGCAGTTCTTC.

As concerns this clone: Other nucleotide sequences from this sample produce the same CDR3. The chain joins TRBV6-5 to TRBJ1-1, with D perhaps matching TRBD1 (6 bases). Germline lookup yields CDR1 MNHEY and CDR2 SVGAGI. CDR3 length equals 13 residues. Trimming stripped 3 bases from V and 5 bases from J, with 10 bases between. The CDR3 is CASSYGRGTEAFF. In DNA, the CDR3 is TGTGCCAGCAGTTATGGTAGGGGGACTGAAGCTTTCTTT.